A selection of T cell receptor beta chains follows, all from one sample in a study of human versus mouse CDR3 diversity and MHC coevolution. Sequenced by immunoSEQ multiplex PCR; TCRdb stores in-frame clones only, minus some. The sample yields around 74,000 clones, 85% to 95% seen once. The sequenced sample consisted of naive CD4+ T cells from blood. Receptors were obtained from a person aged 25 to 75 in good health. CDR3s include the opening cysteine and the closing phenylalanine or tryptophan. The D gene is left open where the match is weak. Clone size, where shown, is once, few, many, or a class for clones that have expanded.

size	V	D	length	J	CDR3	DNA
once	TRBV6-1	TRBD1	14	TRBJ2-7	CASRDRDRVHEQYF	TGTGCCAGCAGAGACCGGGACAGGGTGCACGAGCAGTACTTC
once	TRBV5-6	TRBD2	14	TRBJ2-7	CASSARTSGNEQYF	TGTGCCAGCAGCGCCCGGACTAGCGGGAACGAGCAGTACTTC
NA	TRBV25-1	NA	14	TRBJ1-1	CASRPDRSNTEAFF	TGTGCCAGCAGACCAGACAGGAGTAACACTGAAGCTTTCTTT
NA	TRBV5-1	TRBD2	18	TRBJ2-5	CASSLGLAGGPSWETQYF	TGCGCCAGCAGCCTGGGACTAGCGGGAGGGCCGTCGTGGGAGACCCAGTACTTC
once	TRBV6-1	NA	17	TRBJ1-5	CASSEALFRTANQPQHF	TGTGCCAGCAGTGAAGCGCTCTTCCGTACAGCTAATCAGCCCCAGCATTTT
NA	TRBV19	TRBD2	14	TRBJ2-5	CASGLAGNRETQYF	TGTGCCTCGGGACTAGCGGGGAATAGGGAGACCCAGTACTTC
NA	TRBV30	NA	13	TRBJ2-3	CACLQTFGGTQYF	TGTGCCTGCCTACAAACCTTCGGGGGTACGCAGTATTTT
NA	TRBV2	TRBD1	14	TRBJ1-5	CASSRTGSNQPQHF	TGTGCCAGCAGTCGGACAGGGAGCAATCAGCCCCAGCATTTT
NA	TRBV2	NA	13	TRBJ1-6	CASRGGENSPLHF	TGTGCCAGCAGGGGGGGGGAAAATTCACCCCTCCACTTT
NA	TRBV7-3	NA	16	TRBJ1-6	CASSLIGASDNSPLHF	TGTGCCAGCAGCTTAATAGGGGCTTCGGATAATTCACCCCTCCACTTT
NA	TRBV2	NA	14	TRBJ2-7	CASLTGRGDYEQYF	TGTGCCAGCCTGACTGGCCGGGGTGACTACGAGCAGTACTTC
NA	TRBV6-1	TRBD1	17	TRBJ1-5	CASSDPTGGAASQPQHF	TGTGCCAGCAGTGACCCGACAGGGGGCGCGGCGAGTCAGCCCCAGCATTTT
NA	TRBV5-1	TRBD1	13	TRBJ1-1	CASTRGQGAQAFF	TGCGCCAGCACCCGGGGACAGGGGGCTCAAGCTTTCTTT
NA	TRBV9	NA	16	TRBJ1-6	CASSVGQSSYNSPLHF	TGTGCCAGCAGCGTAGGACAGAGCTCCTATAATTCACCCCTCCACTTT
NA	TRBV5-6	TRBD1	17	TRBJ1-1	CASSLATGGPWDTEAFF	TGTGCCAGCAGCTTGGCGACAGGGGGCCCATGGGACACTGAAGCTTTCTTT
NA	TRBV18	TRBD2	16	TRBJ2-1	CASSPTWTSVYNEQFF	TGTGCCAGCTCACCGACGTGGACTAGCGTATACAATGAGCAGTTCTTC
NA	TRBV4-1	TRBD1	16	TRBJ1-1	CASSQESLTGGTEAFF	TGCGCCAGCAGCCAAGAAAGCTTGACAGGGGGCACTGAAGCTTTCTTT
NA	TRBV6-4	NA	14	TRBJ1-6	CASSERGLNSPLHF	TGTGCCAGCAGTGAACGTGGGCTTAATTCACCCCTCCACTTT
once	TRBV10-2	NA	14	TRBJ2-7	CASSVVKSSYEQYF	TGCGCCAGCAGTGTGGTCAAGAGCTCCTACGAGCAGTACTTC
NA	TRBV5-1	TRBD2	15	TRBJ2-1	CASSFVAGGRDEQFF	TGCGCCAGCAGCTTCGTAGCGGGAGGGCGGGATGAGCAGTTCTTC
NA	TRBV5-5	TRBD2	14	TRBJ2-1	CASSTGLIYNEQFF	TGTGCCAGCAGTACGGGACTAATCTACAATGAGCAGTTCTTC
once	TRBV14	NA	14	TRBJ2-7	CASSQIAGQDEQYF	TGTGCCAGCAGCCAAATAGCTGGCCAAGACGAGCAGTACTTC
once	TRBV27	NA	15	TRBJ1-6	CASSLRGSANSPLHF	TGTGCCAGCAGTTTAAGAGGGTCCGCCAATTCACCCCTCCACTTT
NA	TRBV14	NA	15	TRBJ2-7	CASSQGGGAYYEQYF	TGTGCCAGCAGCCAAGGGGGTGGGGCGTACTACGAGCAGTACTTC
NA	TRBV18	NA	15	TRBJ2-3	CASSPPLSGSDTQYF	TGTGCCAGCTCACCACCCTTGTCGGGGTCAGATACGCAGTATTTT
NA	TRBV5-8	NA	14	TRBJ2-7	CASSLAPWSYEQYF	TGTGCCAGCAGCTTGGCTCCCTGGTCTTACGAGCAGTACTTC
NA	TRBV5-6	NA	15	TRBJ1-1	CASSWNVAGWTEAFF	TGTGCCAGCAGCTGGAACGTGGCGGGGTGGACTGAAGCTTTCTTT
NA	TRBV30	NA	13	TRBJ2-2	CAWTTTGTGELFF	TGTGCCTGGACCACAACCGGGACCGGGGAGCTGTTTTTT
NA	TRBV19	NA	17	TRBJ1-6	CASRKVTGTIYNSPLHF	TGTGCCAGTAGAAAGGTTACAGGGACGATCTATAATTCACCCCTCCACTTT
NA	TRBV11-2	NA	14	TRBJ1-1	CASSLAPGFTEAFF	TGTGCCAGCAGCTTAGCCCCGGGGTTCACTGAAGCTTTCTTT
once	TRBV27	NA	15	TRBJ1-4	CASRGRVGRNEKLFF	TGTGCCAGCAGAGGCAGGGTAGGGAGGAATGAAAAACTGTTTTTT
NA	TRBV2	NA	17	TRBJ1-6	CASSERGERTAHSPLHF	TGTGCCAGCAGTGAGAGAGGAGAAAGGACAGCCCATTCACCCCTCCACTTT
NA	TRBV10-2	TRBD1	14	TRBJ1-1	CASSVQGSNTEAFF	TGCGCCAGCAGTGTACAGGGGTCTAACACTGAAGCTTTCTTT